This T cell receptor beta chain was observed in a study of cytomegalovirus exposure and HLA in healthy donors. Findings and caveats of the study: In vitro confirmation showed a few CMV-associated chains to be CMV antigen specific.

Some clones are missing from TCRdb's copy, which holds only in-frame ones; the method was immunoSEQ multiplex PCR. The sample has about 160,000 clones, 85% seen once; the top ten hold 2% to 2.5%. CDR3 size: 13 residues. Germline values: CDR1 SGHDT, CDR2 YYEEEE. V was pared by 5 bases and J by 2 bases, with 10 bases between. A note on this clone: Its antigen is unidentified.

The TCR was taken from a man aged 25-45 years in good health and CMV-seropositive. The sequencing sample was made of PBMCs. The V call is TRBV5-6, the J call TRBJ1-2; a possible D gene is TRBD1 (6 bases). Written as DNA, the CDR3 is TGTGCCAGCAGGTATACAGGGAACTATGGCTACACCTTC. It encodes CASRYTGNYGYTF.